This record concerns one T cell receptor beta chain sequence. Its specificity is not known. The table came from immunoSEQ multiplex PCR; TCRdb's copy has only in-frame clones and leaves some out. The table has 70,000 or so clones, 84% seen once. Germline CDR1 SGHRS, CDR2 YFSETQ. The junction had 7 bases not matched to a gene; V was cut back by 3 bases and J by 7 bases. The CDR3 contains 13 residues. This specimen comes from a study of OX40 agonist ivuxolimab in advanced cancers. Study summary: Therapy given before enrollment (anti-PD-1, anti-PD-L1 or anti-CTLA-4) was allowed, and over 35% had some.

Points from the study as a whole: The study observed clonal expansion of CD4+ and CD8+ blood T cells by week 6 at 0.1 to 3.0 mg/kg. Expanded clones were, on average, more numerous in CD8+ T cells than in CD4+.

Here the sequenced sample was CD4+ or CD8+ T cells sorted from blood, taken in a trial of the OX40 agonist ivuxolimab. The receptor was isolated from an adult with an advanced solid tumor such as melanoma, head and neck, liver or kidney cancer. This chain joins TRBV5-1 and TRBJ2-7; 7 nucleotides align to TRBD1. CDR3 nucleotide sequence: TGCGCCAGCAGCTGGCCCGGGACAGATGAGCAGTACTTC. Protein product: CASSWPGTDEQYF.